Shown below are 6 T cell receptor beta chains from a single sample sequenced in a study of cytomegalovirus exposure and HLA in healthy donors. In the PCR, 60 Vbeta and 13 Jbeta primers were used. Sequencing was performed with immunoSEQ multiplex PCR; in TCRdb, only in-frame clones are kept and a portion is missing. Here the sample spans 100,000 to 150,000 clones, under 80% being singletons. The specimen sequenced was PBMCs. Receptors were obtained from a woman aged 60-75 years in good health and CMV-seropositive.

This clone has only one observation. The genes are TRBV5-1 and TRBJ2-5, with no clear D. Trimming pared 2 bases from V and 3 bases from J, leaving 8 bases between. The CDR3 runs 13 residues. Germline values: CDR1 SGHRS, CDR2 YFSETQ. Here the CDR3 reads CASSFEGEETQYF. Here the CDR3 DNA reads TGCGCCAGCAGCTTTGAAGGAGAAGAGACCCAGTACTTC.

CDR3 amino acids: CASSQEDRGLGEQYF. The CDR3 bases are TGCGCCAGCAGCCAAGAGGACAGGGGGCTGGGGGAGCAGTACTTC. The V call is TRBV4-3, the J call TRBJ2-7; 11 bases are shared with TRBD1. The CDR3 is 15 residues long. CDR1 LGHNA and CDR2 YSLEER come from the germline V gene. Trimming took 0 bases from V and 7 from J; bases not matched to a gene: 5.

V and J are TRBV7-3 and TRBJ2-1; 10 bases match TRBD2. Trimming at V came to 5 bases and at J to 6 bases, leaving 4 bases not matched to a gene. The CDR3 spans 14 residues. CDR1 and CDR2 from the germline V gene are SGHTA and FQGTGA. The CDR3 DNA is TGTGCCAGCAGCCTAGGGACTAGCGTCAATGAGCAGTTCTTC. This codes for CASSLGTSVNEQFF.

V usage is TRBV4-2 and J usage is TRBJ1-6, with 9 bases that match TRBD1. V dropped 3 bases and J dropped 7; count of bases not matched to a gene: 4. The CDR3 is 15 amino acids. CDR1 LGHNA and CDR2 YNFKEQ come from the germline V gene. CDR3 sequence reads: CASSQDGTGNSPLHF. The CDR3 DNA sequence: TGTGCCAGCAGCCAGGATGGGACAGGGAATTCACCCCTCCACTTT.

This chain's CDR3 is CASSTGQHSGNTIYF. The DNA of the CDR3 is TGTGCCAGCAGCACGGGACAGCACTCTGGAAACACCATATATTTT. The chain employs TRBV7-2 and TRBJ1-3; 7 bases map to TRBD1. Trimming took 5 bases from V and 0 from J; bases not matched to a gene: 4. Germline CDR1 and CDR2: SGHTA and FQGNSA. This CDR3 has 15 residues.

This sequence joins TRBV29-1 and TRBJ1-2; 12 positions agree with TRBD1. V lost 7 bases and J lost 4; bases outside the gene matches: 13. CDR1 is SQVTM, CDR2 ANQGSEA, per germline. The CDR3 contains 16 residues. CDR3 region: CSAQRDRGRGVYGYTF. The CDR3 DNA reads TGCAGCGCCCAAAGGGACAGGGGGCGCGGGGTCTATGGCTACACCTTC.